This T cell receptor beta chain was documented in a study of PD-L1 blockade in urothelial cancer. In the study overall: Males with urothelial cancer arising in the bladder constituted about nine tenths of the roughly 30 patients. As for prior chemotherapy regimens, patients had received 0 to 3. Blood drawn 3 weeks (second dose) and 6 weeks after treatment start was analyzed. Each blood sample yielded a median of about 130,000 T cells.

Germline V gene data show CDR1 as SGHAT and CDR2 as FQNNGV. The CDR3 spans 15 residues. V was pared by 5 bases and J by 2 bases, with 15 bases between. Generated by immunoSEQ multiplex PCR, the TCRdb table keeps only in-frame clones and is missing some. The repertoire holds 53,000 or so clones, with around 89% as singletons. Time point: peripheral blood 6 weeks after treatment start. This clonotype was sampled from a man in his 60s with urothelial cancer. The rearrangement links TRBV11-2 to TRBJ2-5, with D possibly matching TRBD2 (6 bases). This specimen was PBMCs, taken around atezolizumab (anti-PD-L1) treatment. CDR3 amino acids: CASSHTLGGQETQYF. CDR3 nucleotides: TGTGCCAGCAGCCACACCTTGGGGGGACAAGAGACCCAGTACTTC. Full variable domain (outside the CDR3, taken from reference TRBV11-2 and TRBJ2-5): EAGVAQSPRYKIIEKRQSVAFWCNPISGHATLYWYQQILGQGPKLLIQFQNNGVVDDSQLPKDRFSAERLKGVDSTLKIQPAKLEDSAVYLCASSHTLGGQETQYFGPGTRLLVL.